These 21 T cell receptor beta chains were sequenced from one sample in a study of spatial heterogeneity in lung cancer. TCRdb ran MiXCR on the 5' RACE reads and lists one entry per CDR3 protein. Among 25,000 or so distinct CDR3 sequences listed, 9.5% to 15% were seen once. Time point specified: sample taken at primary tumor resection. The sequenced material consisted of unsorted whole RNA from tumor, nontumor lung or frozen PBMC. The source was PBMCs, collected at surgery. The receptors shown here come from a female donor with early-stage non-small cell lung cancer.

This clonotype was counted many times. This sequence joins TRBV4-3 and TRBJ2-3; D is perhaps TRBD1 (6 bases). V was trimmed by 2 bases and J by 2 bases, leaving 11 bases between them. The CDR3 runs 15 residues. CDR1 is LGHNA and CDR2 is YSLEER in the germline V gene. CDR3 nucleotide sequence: TGCGCCAGCAGCCAATTTCGGACAGCCACAGATACGCAGTATTTT. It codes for CASSQFRTATDTQYF.

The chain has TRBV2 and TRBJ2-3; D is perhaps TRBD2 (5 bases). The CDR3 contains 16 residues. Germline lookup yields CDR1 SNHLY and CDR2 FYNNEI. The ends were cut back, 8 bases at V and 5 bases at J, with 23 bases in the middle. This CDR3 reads CASPRKADDPGDTQYF. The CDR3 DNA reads TGTGCCAGCCCTAGGAAAGCGGATGACCCCGGAGATACGCAGTATTTT.

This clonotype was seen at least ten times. CDR3 sequence (DNA): TGTGCCAGCAGTTTAAGATCGGGGGTGACCACCTATGGCTACACCTTC. Its protein product is CASSLRSGVTTYGYTF. This chain joins TRBV28 and TRBJ1-2, with TRBD1 as a possible D gene (5 bases). CDR3 length equals 16 residues. The germline V gene has CDR1 MDHEN and CDR2 SYDVKM. V shed 2 bases and J shed 4 bases, with 17 bases lying between them.

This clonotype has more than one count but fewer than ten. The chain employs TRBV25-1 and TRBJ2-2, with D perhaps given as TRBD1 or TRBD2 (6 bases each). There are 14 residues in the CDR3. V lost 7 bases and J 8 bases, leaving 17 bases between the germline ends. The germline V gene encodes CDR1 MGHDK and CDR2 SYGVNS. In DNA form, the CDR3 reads TGTGCCAGCATCGAGGTGGGGGGCCGAGGGGAGCTGTTTTTT. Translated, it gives CASIEVGGRGELFF.

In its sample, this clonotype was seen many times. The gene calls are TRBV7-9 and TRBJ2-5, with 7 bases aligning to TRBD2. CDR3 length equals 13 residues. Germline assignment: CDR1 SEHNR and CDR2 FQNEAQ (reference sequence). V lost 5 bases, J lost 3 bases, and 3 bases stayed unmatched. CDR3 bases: TGTGCCAGCAGCAGGAGCGGGGAAGAGACCCAGTACTTC. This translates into CASSRSGEETQYF.

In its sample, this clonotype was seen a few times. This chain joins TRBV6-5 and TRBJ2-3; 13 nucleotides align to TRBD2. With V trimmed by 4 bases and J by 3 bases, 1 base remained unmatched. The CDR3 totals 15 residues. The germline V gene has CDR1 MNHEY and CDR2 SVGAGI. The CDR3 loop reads CASSSLAGGTDTQYF. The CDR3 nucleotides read TGTGCCAGCAGTTCACTAGCGGGGGGGACAGATACGCAGTATTTT.

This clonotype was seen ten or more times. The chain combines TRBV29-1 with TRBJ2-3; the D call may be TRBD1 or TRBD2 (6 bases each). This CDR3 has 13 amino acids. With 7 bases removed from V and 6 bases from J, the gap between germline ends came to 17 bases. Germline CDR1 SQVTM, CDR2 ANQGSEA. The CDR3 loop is CSGVVSGADTQYF. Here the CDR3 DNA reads TGCAGCGGTGTCGTATCGGGGGCGGATACGCAGTATTTT.

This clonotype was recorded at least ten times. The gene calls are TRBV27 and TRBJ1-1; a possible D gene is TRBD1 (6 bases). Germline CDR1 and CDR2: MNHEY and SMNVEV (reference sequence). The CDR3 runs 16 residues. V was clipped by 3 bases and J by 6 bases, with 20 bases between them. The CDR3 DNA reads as TGTGCCAGCAGTTTGGTATCGGACAGTCCTGATGCTGAAGCTTTCTTT. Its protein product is CASSLVSDSPDAEAFF.

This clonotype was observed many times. This CDR3 is CASSFLGKSNQPQHF. The CDR3 DNA is TGTGCCAGCAGTTTTTTGGGTAAGAGCAATCAGCCCCAGCATTTT. This chain links TRBV27 with TRBJ1-5; no definite D call. Germline V gives CDR1 MNHEY, CDR2 SMNVEV (reference sequence). CDR3 size: 15 residues. Deletions cut 3 bases from V and 1 base from J, with 10 bases between.

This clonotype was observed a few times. The chain's CDR3 is CASSLHPSYNEQFF. CDR3 coding DNA: TGTGCCAGCAGCTTACATCCATCCTACAATGAGCAGTTCTTC. The chain employs TRBV7-3 and TRBJ2-1; D ambiguous. The CDR3 loop spans 14 amino acids. Germline-derived CDR1 and CDR2 are SGHTA and FQGTGA. V gave up 2 bases and J gave up 1 base, with 6 bases separating them.

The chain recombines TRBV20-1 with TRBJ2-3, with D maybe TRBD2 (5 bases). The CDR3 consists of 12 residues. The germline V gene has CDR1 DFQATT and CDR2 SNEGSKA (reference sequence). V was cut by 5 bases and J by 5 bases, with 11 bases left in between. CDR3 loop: CSALPGLDTQYF. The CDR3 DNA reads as TGCAGTGCTCTTCCGGGGTTAGATACGCAGTATTTT.

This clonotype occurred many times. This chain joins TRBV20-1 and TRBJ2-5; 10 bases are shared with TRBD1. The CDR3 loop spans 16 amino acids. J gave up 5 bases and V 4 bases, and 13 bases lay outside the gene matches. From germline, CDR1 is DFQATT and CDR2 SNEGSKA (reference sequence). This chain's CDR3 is CSATPGTGVNRETQYF. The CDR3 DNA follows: TGCAGTGCTACCCCCGGGACAGGGGTCAACCGGGAGACCCAGTACTTC.

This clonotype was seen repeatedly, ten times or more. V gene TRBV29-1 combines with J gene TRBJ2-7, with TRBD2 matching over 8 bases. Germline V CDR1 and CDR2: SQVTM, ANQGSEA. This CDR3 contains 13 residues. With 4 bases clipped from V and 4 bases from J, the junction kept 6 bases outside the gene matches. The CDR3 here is CSVAGGIVYEQYF. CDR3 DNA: TGCAGCGTTGCGGGGGGGATCGTATACGAGCAGTACTTC.

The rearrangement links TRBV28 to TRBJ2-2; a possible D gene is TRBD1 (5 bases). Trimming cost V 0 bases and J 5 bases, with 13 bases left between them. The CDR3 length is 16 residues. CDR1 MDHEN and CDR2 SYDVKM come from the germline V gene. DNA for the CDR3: TGTGCCAGCAGTTTATGGGCAGGGCTAGGAACCGGGGAGCTGTTTTTT. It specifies CASSLWAGLGTGELFF.

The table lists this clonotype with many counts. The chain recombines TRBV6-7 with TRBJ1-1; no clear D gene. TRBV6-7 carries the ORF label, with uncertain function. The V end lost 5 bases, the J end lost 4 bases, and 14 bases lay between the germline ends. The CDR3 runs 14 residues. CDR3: CASSSQVGCTEAFF. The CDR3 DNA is TGTGCCAGCAGTAGTCAGGTGGGGTGCACTGAAGCTTTCTTT.

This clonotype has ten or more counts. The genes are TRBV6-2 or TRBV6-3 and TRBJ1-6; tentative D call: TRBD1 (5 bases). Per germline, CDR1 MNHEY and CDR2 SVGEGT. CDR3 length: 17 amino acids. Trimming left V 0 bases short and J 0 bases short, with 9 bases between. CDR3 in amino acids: CASSYSAGGSYNSPLHF. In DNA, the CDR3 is TGTGCCAGCAGTTACTCCGCTGGGGGCTCCTATAATTCACCCCTCCACTTT.

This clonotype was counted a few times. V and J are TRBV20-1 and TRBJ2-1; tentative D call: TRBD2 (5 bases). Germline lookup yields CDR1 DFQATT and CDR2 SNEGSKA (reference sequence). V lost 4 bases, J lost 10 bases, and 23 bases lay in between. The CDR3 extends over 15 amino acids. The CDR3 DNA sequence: TGCAGTGCTACAATTAAGCGGAGCCAAACGTGGGAGCAGTTCTTC. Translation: CSATIKRSQTWEQFF.

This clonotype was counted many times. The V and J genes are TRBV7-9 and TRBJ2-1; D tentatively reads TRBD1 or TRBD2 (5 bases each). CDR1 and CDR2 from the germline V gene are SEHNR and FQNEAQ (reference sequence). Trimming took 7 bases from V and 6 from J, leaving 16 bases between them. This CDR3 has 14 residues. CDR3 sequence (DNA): TGTGCCAGCAACCGCCCGGGGCCCCGCAATGAGCAGTTCTTC. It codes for CASNRPGPRNEQFF.

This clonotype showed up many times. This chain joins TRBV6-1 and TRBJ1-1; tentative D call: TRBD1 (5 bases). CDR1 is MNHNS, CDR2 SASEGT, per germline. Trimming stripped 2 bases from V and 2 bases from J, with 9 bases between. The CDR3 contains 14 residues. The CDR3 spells CASSEWGGNTEAFF. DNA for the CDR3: TGTGCCAGCAGTGAATGGGGGGGTAACACTGAAGCTTTCTTT.

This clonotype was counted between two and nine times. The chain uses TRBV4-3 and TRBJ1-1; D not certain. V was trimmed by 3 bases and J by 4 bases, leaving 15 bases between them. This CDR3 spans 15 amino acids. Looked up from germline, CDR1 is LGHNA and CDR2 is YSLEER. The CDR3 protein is CASSQDWGGGTEAFF. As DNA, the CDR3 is TGCGCCAGCAGCCAGGACTGGGGAGGTGGCACTGAAGCTTTCTTT.

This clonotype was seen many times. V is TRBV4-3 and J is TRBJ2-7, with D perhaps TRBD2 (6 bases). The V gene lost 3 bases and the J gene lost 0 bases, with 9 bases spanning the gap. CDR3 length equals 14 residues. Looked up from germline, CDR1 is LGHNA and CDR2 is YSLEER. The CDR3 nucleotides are TGCGCCAGCAGCCAGGGACTGAACTCCTACGAGCAGTACGTC. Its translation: CASSQGLNSYEQYV.